Listed here are 14 T cell receptor beta chains from one sample, sequenced in a study of shared clonotypes between healthy human individuals. Repertoires were generated with immunoSEQ multiplex PCR, while TCRdb's copy carries only in-frame clones and drops some. The sample comprises some 2.3 million clones, over 85% of which are singletons, and about 0.41% rests with the top ten. Sample: naive CD4+ T cells from PBMCs. Subset noted: CD45RA+ positively selected. The receptors shown here come from a man aged 18 to 30 in good health. Some clones in this sample may be carry-over from other donors' samples.

This clone was detected only once. The DNA of the CDR3 is TGTGCCAGCAGCTCTCGGGGACTAGTAATGGAGACCCAGTACTTC. It encodes CASSSRGLVMETQYF. The rearrangement links TRBV7-6 to TRBJ2-5, with 8 bases aligning to TRBD2. CDR3 length equals 15 residues. The J segment lost 5 bases and the V segment lost 4 bases, leaving 9 bases of the junction unmatched. Germline V lookup: CDR1 SGHVS, CDR2 FNYEAQ.

Comment on this clone: This same CDR3 is encoded by further DNA sequences in the sample. CDR3 DNA sequence: TGTGCCAGCAGCTTACTGTCTAGCGGGACCCCAGATACGCAGTATTTT. Translating gives CASSLLSSGTPDTQYF. The chain has TRBV7-2 and TRBJ2-3; 9 bases agree with TRBD2. The V segment lost 2 bases and the J segment 4 bases; nucleotides outside the gene matches: 7. The germline gives CDR1 SGHTA, CDR2 FQGNSA. CDR3 length: 16 amino acids.

The chain has TRBV30 and TRBJ1-1, with 8 bases identical to TRBD1. J lost 5 bases, V lost 2 bases, and 4 bases had no gene match. The CDR3 length is 13 residues. Germline-derived CDR1 and CDR2 are GTSNPN and SVGIG (reference sequence). CDR3: CAWSRQGKTEAFF. CDR3 DNA: TGTGCCTGGAGTCGACAGGGGAAAACTGAAGCTTTCTTT.

This chain connects TRBV5-1 to TRBJ2-7; D might be TRBD2 (5 bases). V shed 3 bases and J shed 6 bases, with 19 bases lying between them. The CDR3 is 15 residues long. Germline CDR1 is SGHRS and CDR2 is YFSETQ. The CDR3 nucleotides read TGCGCCAGCAGCTCCAACCCGGGGTCCCCTGGCGAGCAGTACTTC. Its protein product is CASSSNPGSPGEQYF.

The genes are TRBV6-1 and TRBJ1-2; a weak D match, TRBD1 (5 bases). The CDR3 has 12 amino acids. Germline CDR1 MNHNS, CDR2 SASEGT. The ends were cut back, 6 bases at V and 3 bases at J, with 8 bases in the middle. The CDR3 DNA is TGTGCCAGCAGGCTGACAGACTATGGCTACACCTTC. The encoded protein is CASRLTDYGYTF.

The chain uses TRBV19 and TRBJ2-7; 7 nucleotides match TRBD2. This CDR3 is built from 16 residues. Germline lookup yields CDR1 LNHDA and CDR2 SQIVND (reference sequence). The junction had 12 bases not matched to a gene; V was cut back by 7 bases and J by 0 bases. The CDR3 coding sequence is TGTGCCAGTACCTCAACGGGGGGACTCGGCTCCTACGAGCAGTACTTC. Translation gives CASTSTGGLGSYEQYF.

This chain joins TRBV11-2 and TRBJ2-7, with D perhaps matching TRBD1 or TRBD2 (7 bases each). The CDR3 runs 16 residues. V shed 2 bases and J shed 5 bases, with 19 bases lying between them. Germline lookup yields CDR1 SGHAT and CDR2 FQNNGV. The CDR3 DNA reads as TGTGCCAGCAGCTTACCTTCCCGACAGGGAGGGAACGAGCAGTACTTC. This translates into CASSLPSRQGGNEQYF.

The chain employs TRBV2 and TRBJ2-2; D is perhaps TRBD1 (5 bases). The CDR3 consists of 14 residues. Germline CDR1 SNHLY, CDR2 FYNNEI. V was shortened by 6 bases and J by 2 bases, with 10 bases between the two germline ends. CDR3 DNA: TGTGCCAGCAGAGACAGCATAAACACCGGGGAGCTGTTTTTT. It translates to CASRDSINTGELFF.

The J gene is TRBJ2-6, the V gene TRBV7-9, with D perhaps matching TRBD1 (6 bases). This CDR3 is 14 amino acids long. Trimming removed 5 bases at V and 6 bases at J, with 11 bases between. Germline values: CDR1 SEHNR, CDR2 FQNEAQ (reference sequence). The CDR3 nucleotides read TGTGCCAGCAGCGCAGGGACAACGGCCAACGTCCTGACTTTC. It yields the protein CASSAGTTANVLTF. The whole variable domain, filled in from reference TRBV7-9 and TRBJ2-6, reads DTGVSQNPRHKITKRGQNVTFRCDPISEHNRLYWYRQTLGQGPEFLTYFQNEAQLEKSRLLSDRFSAERPKGSFSTLEIQRTEQGDSAMYLCASSAGTTANVLTFGAGSRLTVL.

Notes on this clone: Other nucleotide sequences from this sample produce the same CDR3. The CDR3 region has the DNA TGTGCCAGCAGCGTAGTTGGGCAAAACAATGAGCAGTTCTTC. Amino acids: CASSVVGQNNEQFF. The gene calls are TRBV9 and TRBJ2-1; unclear D gene. Germline V gives CDR1 SGDLS, CDR2 YYNGEE. CDR3 length: 14 residues. Trimming removed 0 bases from V and 5 bases from J, with 9 bases in between.

V and J are TRBV25-1 and TRBJ1-5; maybe TRBD1 (6 bases). The CDR3 is made up of 14 amino acids. From germline, CDR1 is MGHDK and CDR2 SYGVNS. V was shortened by 4 bases and J by 5 bases, with 12 bases between the two germline ends. The DNA for the CDR3 is TGTGCCAGCAGTGGGGTGGGGGCCCATCAGCCCCAGCATTTT. Residues: CASSGVGAHQPQHF.

This chain joins TRBV7-2 and TRBJ2-1, with 8 nucleotides matching TRBD2. J was trimmed by 3 bases and V by 5 bases; bases with no gene match: 3. Germline lookup yields CDR1 SGHTA and CDR2 FQGNSA. The CDR3 contains 14 residues. The CDR3 DNA sequence: TGTGCCAGCAGCGCGGGACTAGGCTACAATGAGCAGTTCTTC. Encoded protein: CASSAGLGYNEQFF. Drawing the rest from reference TRBV7-2 and TRBJ2-1, the complete variable domain is GAGVSQSPSNKVTEKGKDVELRCDPISGHTALYWYRQSLGQGLEFLIYFQGNSAPDKSGLPSDRFSAERTGGSVSTLTIQRTQQEDSAVYLCASSAGLGYNEQFFGPGTRLTVL.

This clone has only one observation. The chain links TRBV28 to TRBJ2-7; 7 bases line up with TRBD2. Per germline, CDR1 MDHEN and CDR2 SYDVKM. With V trimmed by 5 bases and J by 3 bases, 10 bases remained unmatched. CDR3 size: 15 residues. CDR3 sequence reads: CASSPPGGRGYEQYF. As DNA, the CDR3 is TGTGCCAGCAGTCCCCCGGGCGGGAGAGGCTACGAGCAGTACTTC.

This chain connects TRBV5-8 to TRBJ2-7; D is perhaps TRBD1 (5 bases). Trimming cost V 3 bases and J 8 bases, with 15 bases left between them. Looked up from germline, CDR1 is SGHTS and CDR2 is YDEGEE. This CDR3 region has 13 residues. The CDR3 sequence: CASSWADKAKQYF. The CDR3 nucleotides are TGTGCCAGCAGCTGGGCGGACAAGGCCAAGCAGTACTTC.